This is a list of T cell receptor beta chains from one sample in a study of blood T cell repertoires in COVID-19. TCRdb's table, derived via immunoSEQ multiplex PCR, lists solely in-frame clones and lacks some. The data show 200,000 to 300,000 clones, 88% seen once. What was sequenced was PBMCs or T cells enriched from blood (not recorded which). Receptor source: a woman aged 40-49 years with acute COVID-19. Each CDR3 is given with its conserved first and last residue. A D gene is named only where the DNA matches it firmly. Some rows have no size entry. The others give once, few or many, or a class for an expanded clone.

CDR3 DNA	CDR3 protein	D gene	J gene	CDR3 length	clone size	V gene
TGTGCCAGCAGCTTATCACGCAGTTATAATTCACCCCTCCACTTT	CASSLSRSYNSPLHF	-	TRBJ1-6	15	-	TRBV7-2
TGTGCCAGTAGTCCCTCCGACAGTAGCAATCAGCCCCAGCATTTT	CASSPSDSSNQPQHF	-	TRBJ1-5	15	-	TRBV19
TGTGCCAGCAAATGGAAGGGAGACAGGTACTACGAGCAGTACTTC	CASKWKGDRYYEQYF	-	TRBJ2-7	15	-	TRBV2
TGTGCCAGCAGCTTAGCGCCCAGTAACACCGGGGAGCTGTTTTTT	CASSLAPSNTGELFF	-	TRBJ2-2	15	-	TRBV7-2
TGTGCCAGCAGCTTAGTTGTTAGCGGAAACATTCAGTACTTC	CASSLVVSGNIQYF	-	TRBJ2-4	14	-	TRBV11-2
TGTGCCAGCAGCCGACCGCAAGCGGGGCGGCCCACAGATACGCAGTATTTT	CASSRPQAGRPTDTQYF	TRBD2	TRBJ2-3	17	-	TRBV7-8
TGCGCCAGCAGCCCCGGTTTAGGGTCGGGGGTCACAGATACGCAGTATTTT	CASSPGLGSGVTDTQYF	-	TRBJ2-3	17	once	TRBV5-1
TGCGCCAGCAGTGACCCGGCGCGGGGATCCTCCTACGAGCAGTACTTC	CASSDPARGSSYEQYF	-	TRBJ2-7	16	-	TRBV10-1
TGTGCCAGCAGCAAAGACGGGGGGGCGAGGACCTTC	CASSKDGGARTF	-	TRBJ1-2	12	-	TRBV21-1
TGTGCCAGCAGCCTGGGACTAGCGGGATGGGATGAGCAGTTCTTC	CASSLGLAGWDEQFF	TRBD2	TRBJ2-1	15	-	TRBV3-1/TRBV3-2
TGTGCCAGCAGTGACTCTAGCACCGGGGAGCTGTTTTTT	CASSDSSTGELFF	-	TRBJ2-2	13	-	TRBV6-4
TGTGCCAGCAGCTTGTTAGCGGGGGGGTACGAGCAGTACTTC	CASSLLAGGYEQYF	TRBD2	TRBJ2-7	14	-	TRBV5-6
TGTGCCAGCAGACAGGGGGCGGGGGATGGCTACACCTTC	CASRQGAGDGYTF	TRBD1	TRBJ1-2	13	-	TRBV6-5
TGTGCCAGCAGCCCGGGGGAGGATACAGATACGCAGTATTTT	CASSPGEDTDTQYF	-	TRBJ2-3	14	-	TRBV4-2
TGTGCCAGCAGCCGGGGCGGGGGGAGCACAGATACGCAGTATTTT	CASSRGGGSTDTQYF	TRBD2	TRBJ2-3	15	-	TRBV7-2
TGCGCCAGCAGCCCGGACAGGGGGACGCAGTATTTT	CASSPDRGTQYF	TRBD1	TRBJ2-3	12	once	TRBV5-1
TGTGCCACCAGCAGAAACCCGGGACAACCTTATGGCTACACCTTC	CATSRNPGQPYGYTF	-	TRBJ1-2	15	-	TRBV15
TGCGCCAGCAGCTACACCCTTTTTAATGAAAAACTGTTTTTT	CASSYTLFNEKLFF	-	TRBJ1-4	14	-	TRBV4-3
TGTGCCAGTAGTATCAAGGGGGCAATGAACACCGGGGAGCTGTTTTTT	CASSIKGAMNTGELFF	TRBD1	TRBJ2-2	16	-	TRBV19
TGCGCCAGCAGCGCGACAGGGCCCGGGGAGCTGTTTTTT	CASSATGPGELFF	TRBD1	TRBJ2-2	13	-	TRBV5-1
TGTGCCAGCAGTGAGATCAGGGAACTCGGGGAGCTGTTTTTT	CASSEIRELGELFF	-	TRBJ2-2	14	-	TRBV6-1
TGTGCCAGCCAGGGTGGTACAGATACGCAGTATTTT	CASQGGTDTQYF	-	TRBJ2-3	12	-	TRBV18
TGTGCCATCACCCCGAGCGGGACGGGATACAATGAGCAGTTCTTC	CAITPSGTGYNEQFF	TRBD2	TRBJ2-1	15	-	TRBV10-3
TGTGCCAGCGAATCAGGGCAGCACGAGCAGTACTTC	CASESGQHEQYF	-	TRBJ2-7	12	-	TRBV2
TGCGCCAGCAGCCCACGATGGACTAGCGGGAGCGGTGATACGCAGTATTTT	CASSPRWTSGSGDTQYF	TRBD2	TRBJ2-3	17	-	TRBV5-1
TGTGCCATCAGTGCTACAGGGGGAACTCAGCCCCAGCATTTT	CAISATGGTQPQHF	TRBD1	TRBJ1-5	14	few	TRBV10-3
TGTGCCAGCAGTTTATCCTTTGGGATAGCAGGGGCGAAAGGCTACACCTTC	CASSLSFGIAGAKGYTF	-	TRBJ1-2	17	-	TRBV27
TGTGCCAGCAGCTTACAGGGGGCGGGCACCGGGGAGCTGTTTTTT	CASSLQGAGTGELFF	TRBD1	TRBJ2-2	15	-	TRBV7-9
TGTGCTAGTGGTTTGGTCGCGGGGTTTCACGGGGAGCTGTTTTTT	CASGLVAGFHGELFF	-	TRBJ2-2	15	once	TRBV12-5
TGTGCCATCAGTGAGGGGCAGGGAGGCGAAAAACTGTTTTTT	CAISEGQGGEKLFF	-	TRBJ1-4	14	-	TRBV10-3
TGCGCCAGCAGCCAAGGACTAGCGGAGAGGTGGAATGAGCAGTTCTTC	CASSQGLAERWNEQFF	TRBD2	TRBJ2-1	16	-	TRBV4-1
TGTGCCAGCTCATCGGACTCCGGGGTATTGGGTGAAAAACTGTTTTTT	CASSSDSGVLGEKLFF	-	TRBJ1-4	16	-	TRBV18
TGTGCCAGCAGTCGACAGGGTACAAATGGCTACACCTTC	CASSRQGTNGYTF	TRBD1	TRBJ1-2	13	-	TRBV12-3/TRBV12-4
TGCGCCAGCAGCCTGCTTGGGGGGATAAGCTATGGCTACACCTTC	CASSLLGGISYGYTF	-	TRBJ1-2	15	-	TRBV4-3
TGTGCCAGCAGCTTGGGTGGGGGCTCCACAGATACGCAGTATTTT	CASSLGGGSTDTQYF	-	TRBJ2-3	15	-	TRBV5-6
TGCGCCAGCAGCCAAGCGCGTGGTACTAGCGGGATGGTGGATGAGCAGTTCTTC	CASSQARGTSGMVDEQFF	TRBD2	TRBJ2-1	18	-	TRBV4-3
TGTGCCAGCAGCTTAAGGACTAGCGTTGAGCAGTTCTTC	CASSLRTSVEQFF	TRBD2	TRBJ2-1	13	-	TRBV7-2
TGTGCCACCAGCAGAGATCCGGGGGGGGCGGATGGCTACACCTTC	CATSRDPGGADGYTF	-	TRBJ1-2	15	-	TRBV15
TGCGCCAGCAGCAACCAGGGTTTGACTAATGAAAAACTGTTTTTT	CASSNQGLTNEKLFF	-	TRBJ1-4	15	-	TRBV4-3
TGTGCCAGCTCACGGGTCGACTATATACCTTACAATGAGCAGTTCTTC	CASSRVDYIPYNEQFF	-	TRBJ2-1	16	-	TRBV18
TGTGCCAGCAGTTACCCGGGAACCATGAACACTGAAGCTTTCTTT	CASSYPGTMNTEAFF	-	TRBJ1-1	15	-	TRBV6-6
TGTGCCAGCAGCTTAGGGGGGCGGGCTAATGAAAAACTGTTTTTT	CASSLGGRANEKLFF	-	TRBJ1-4	15	-	TRBV7-2